These 18 T cell receptor beta chains originate from one sample sequenced in a study of beta chain features in type 1 diabetes. As every portion of the isolated RNA was reverse transcribed, the sequencing read expressed TCRB transcripts. Produced via immunoSEQ multiplex PCR; TCRdb's table is partial and in-frame only. The sample includes 130,000 to 150,000 clones, more than 9% of them seen just once. Sequencing was performed on naive CD4+ T cells from blood. The receptors originated from a man between 18 and 29 years old in good health.

This clone was counted a few times. The chain joins TRBV28 to TRBJ2-7; a possible D gene is TRBD2 (5 bases). The CDR3 is 17 amino acids. V lost 4 bases, J lost 0 bases, and 19 bases lay in between. CDR1 is MDHEN and CDR2 is SYDVKM in the germline V gene. The chain's CDR3 is CASSWAPQQGSSYEQYF. Written as DNA, the CDR3 is TGTGCCAGCAGTTGGGCCCCCCAACAAGGGAGCTCCTACGAGCAGTACTTC.

This clone was found a few times. This chain connects TRBV2 to TRBJ2-7; D perhaps matches TRBD2 (5 bases). The CDR3 spans 15 residues. Germline lookup yields CDR1 SNHLY and CDR2 FYNNEI. The germline V and J ends were trimmed by 3 bases and 0 bases, with 12 bases remaining between them. The chain's CDR3 is CASSDPGRTSYEQYF. In DNA form, the CDR3 reads TGTGCCAGCAGTGACCCGGGGAGAACCTCCTACGAGCAGTACTTC.

This clone was observed a few times. The rearrangement links TRBV28 to TRBJ2-7, with D possibly matching TRBD2 (7 bases). This CDR3 spans 12 amino acids. Germline V lookup: CDR1 MDHEN, CDR2 SYDVKM. Trimming cost V 5 bases and J 8 bases, with 13 bases left between them. This CDR3 is CASSEMGGQQYF. DNA of the CDR3: TGTGCCAGCAGTGAAATGGGGGGGCAGCAGTACTTC.

This clone was counted only a few times. The chain joins TRBV7-2 to TRBJ1-2, with 9 bases lining up with TRBD1. Germline V CDR1 and CDR2: SGHTA, FQGNSA. The CDR3 length is 14 residues. Unmatched junction bases numbered 4, after V lost 3 bases and J lost 5 bases. CDR3 amino acids: CASSFSGQGYGYTF. The CDR3 bases are TGTGCCAGCAGCTTTTCCGGACAGGGGTATGGCTACACCTTC. The full variable domain, in which reference TRBV7-2 and TRBJ1-2 provide the parts outside the CDR3, is GAGVSQSPSNKVTEKGKDVELRCDPISGHTALYWYRQSLGQGLEFLIYFQGNSAPDKSGLPSDRFSAERTGGSVSTLTIQRTQQEDSAVYLCASSFSGQGYGYTFGSGTRLTVV.

The chain links TRBV27 to TRBJ1-1; the match to TRBD1 covers 7 bases. Trimming took 3 bases from V and 5 from J; bases not matched to a gene: 6. Germline-derived CDR1 and CDR2 are MNHEY and SMNVEV (reference sequence). CDR3 size: 14 residues. CDR3 residues: CASSLRQGYTEAFF. CDR3 in DNA: TGTGCCAGCAGTTTGAGACAGGGCTATACTGAAGCTTTCTTT.

In this sample, this clone turned up a few times. The chain has TRBV6-5 and TRBJ1-4; no definite D call. Germline CDR1 is MNHEY and CDR2 is SVGAGI. V was clipped by 0 bases and J by 3 bases, with 8 bases between them. The CDR3 has 15 amino acids. The CDR3 spells CASSYSPSPNEKLFF. CDR3 coding DNA: TGTGCCAGCAGTTACTCTCCGAGCCCTAATGAAAAACTGTTTTTT.

This clone appeared many times. V is TRBV9 and J is TRBJ2-7, with 8 bases aligning to TRBD1. The CDR3 length is 12 residues. After removal of 9 bases from V and 2 bases from J, the junction contained 4 bases not matched to a gene. Looked up from germline, CDR1 is SGDLS and CDR2 is YYNGEE. The CDR3 coding sequence is TGTGCCACCCGGGACAGGACCTACGAGCAGTACTTC. Its protein product is CATRDRTYEQYF.

This chain joins TRBV28 and TRBJ2-7; 11 nucleotides agree with TRBD2. Germline V gene sequence: CDR1 MDHEN, CDR2 SYDVKM. V shed 3 bases, J shed 2 bases, and the junction held 6 bases outside the gene matches. CDR3 size: 16 residues. The chain's CDR3 is CASSFSTTSGAYEQYF. The DNA of the CDR3 is TGTGCCAGCAGTTTTTCAACGACTAGCGGGGCCTACGAGCAGTACTTC.

The chain combines TRBV7-8 with TRBJ1-2; 7 bases fit TRBD1. The CDR3 has 17 amino acids. V gave up 3 bases and J gave up 1 base; unmatched junction bases: 11. Germline V CDR1 and CDR2: SGHVS, FQNEAQ. The CDR3 DNA follows: TGTGCCAGCAGCTTCCGATCCGGGACAGCGATTAACTATGGCTACACCTTC. It codes for CASSFRSGTAINYGYTF.

This clone appeared a few times. This sequence joins TRBV4-1 and TRBJ1-1; D gene ambiguous. Germline assignment: CDR1 MGHRA and CDR2 YSYEKL. This CDR3 has 15 residues. Between the trimmed V and J ends, which lost 1 base and 7 bases, there was a span of 16 bases. The CDR3 region is CASSQVISRVLEAFF. The CDR3 DNA follows: TGCGCCAGCAGCCAAGTTATCTCGCGCGTACTTGAAGCTTTCTTT.

This clone was observed a handful of times. The chain employs TRBV11-3 and TRBJ2-1; 9 nucleotides line up with TRBD1. This CDR3 spans 16 amino acids. Germline V gene sequence: CDR1 SGHNT, CDR2 YENEEA. Trimming cost V 0 bases and J 4 bases; bases outside gene matches: 4. The CDR3 protein is CASSLEGQGTYNEQFF. The CDR3 DNA reads as TGTGCCAGCAGCTTAGAGGGACAGGGCACTTACAATGAGCAGTTCTTC.

The chain employs TRBV7-2 and TRBJ1-6, with unresolved D. Trimming removed 6 bases from V and 9 bases from J, with 15 bases in between. CDR1 SGHTA and CDR2 FQGNSA come from the germline V gene. This CDR3 is 14 amino acids long. Here the CDR3 reads CASRIITGVSPLHF. CDR3 nucleotide sequence: TGTGCCAGCAGGATTATTACCGGGGTTTCACCCCTCCACTTT.

The J gene is TRBJ1-1, the V gene TRBV6-5; TRBD1 aligns across 8 bases. The CDR3 loop spans 15 amino acids. Losses at the gene ends were 4 bases for V and 7 bases for J; bases not matched to a gene: 11. Looked up from germline, CDR1 is MNHEY and CDR2 is SVGAGI. The CDR3 DNA sequence: TGTGCCAGCAGTTTAAACAGGGGGTGGAACGGTGAAGCTTTCTTT. It translates to CASSLNRGWNGEAFF.

V usage is TRBV9 and J usage is TRBJ2-1; 7 positions agree with TRBD1. Trimming removed 2 bases from V and 5 bases from J; junction bases left unmatched: 4. CDR3 size: 14 residues. Germline assignment: CDR1 SGDLS and CDR2 YYNGEE. DNA for the CDR3: TGTGCCAGCAGCGTGCATGACAGGGACAATGAGCAGTTCTTC. Protein sequence: CASSVHDRDNEQFF.

This clone was seen a handful of times. The rearrangement joins TRBV13 to TRBJ1-5; no firm D call. Germline V lookup: CDR1 PRHDT, CDR2 FYEKMQ (reference sequence). This CDR3 region has 13 residues. V lost 2 bases and J 4 bases, leaving 6 bases between the germline ends. The CDR3 bases are TGTGCCAGCAGCTTAAGGAGGAATCAGCCCCAGCATTTT. The encoded protein is CASSLRRNQPQHF.

This clone was counted between two and nine times. The chain uses TRBV29-1 and TRBJ1-2; D remains unclear. V shed 0 bases and J shed 8 bases, with 13 bases lying between them. The germline CDR1 and CDR2 sequences are SQVTM and ANQGSEA. CDR3 size: 13 residues. The CDR3 is CSVEEAGGRGYTF. For the CDR3, the DNA is TGCAGCGTTGAAGAAGCTGGCGGCCGGGGCTACACCTTC. The variable domain in full, with the rest retrieved from reference TRBV29-1 and TRBJ1-2, is SAVISQKPSRDICQRGTSLTIQCQVDSQVTMMFWYRQQPGQSLTLIATANQGSEATYESGFVIDKFPISRPNLTFSTLTVSNMSPEDSSIYLCSVEEAGGRGYTFGSGTRLTVV.

V gene TRBV11-3 combines with J gene TRBJ2-1, with D perhaps matching TRBD1 (6 bases). Germline V CDR1 and CDR2: SGHNT, YENEEA. The CDR3 is 14 residues long. V lost 3 bases and J lost 7, with 13 bases in between. CDR3 nucleotides: TGTGCCAGCAGCTTTACACAGGGCTGGAATGAGCAGTTCTTC. Translation gives CASSFTQGWNEQFF.

The chain uses TRBV18 and TRBJ2-2; no clear D gene. Germline assignment: CDR1 KGHSH and CDR2 LQKENI. This CDR3 has 16 residues. The V end was cut by 1 base, the J end by 1 base, with 10 bases between. As DNA, the CDR3 is TGTGCCAGCTCACCACTTCAGGTTGGGAACACCGGGGAGCTGTTTTTT. Protein product: CASSPLQVGNTGELFF.